The 26 T cell receptor beta chains listed next were all sequenced from one sample in a study of blood T cell repertoires in COVID-19. Sequenced by immunoSEQ multiplex PCR; TCRdb stores in-frame clones only, minus some. This sample carries roughly 230,000 clones, 85% to 90% of them seen once, and the ten largest clones take around 4.6%. Sequencing input: peripheral blood. The receptors stem from a woman aged 40 to 55 who had recovered from COVID-19.

This chain uses TRBV30 with TRBJ1-2; 9 bases fit TRBD1. Germline V gene data show CDR1 as GTSNPN and CDR2 as SVGIG (reference sequence). The CDR3 has 12 amino acids. J lost 8 bases, V lost 3 bases, and 4 bases had no gene match. The CDR3 loop is CAWSPGQGGYTF. The CDR3 nucleotides are TGTGCCTGGAGCCCGGGACAGGGCGGCTACACCTTC.

The gene calls are TRBV29-1 and TRBJ2-5, with TRBD2 matching 10 bases. CDR3 size: 17 residues. Germline V CDR1 and CDR2: SQVTM, ANQGSEA. V lost 4 bases to trimming and J lost 5 bases; unmatched junction nucleotides: 16. As DNA, the CDR3 is TGCAGCGTTGCCCTGGAGAGCGGGGGGGCGTCCATCGAGACCCAGTACTTC. This gives the protein CSVALESGGASIETQYF.

Only one count was recorded for this clone. The chain has TRBV19 and TRBJ2-1; D ambiguous. This CDR3 contains 15 residues. The V and J ends lost 7 bases and 2 bases respectively, with 15 bases between them. Germline CDR1 LNHDA, CDR2 SQIVND (reference sequence). For the CDR3, the DNA is TGTGCCAGTACCTACGACTTGAACCCCTACAATGAGCAGTTCTTC. Translated: CASTYDLNPYNEQFF. The full variable domain, with the rest looked up from reference TRBV19 and TRBJ2-1, is DGGITQSPKYLFRKEGQNVTLSCEQNLNHDAMYWYRQDPGQGLRLIYYSQIVNDFQKGDIAEGYSVSREKKESFPLTVTSAQKNPTAFYLCASTYDLNPYNEQFFGPGTRLTVL.

The genes are TRBV3-1 (or the pseudogene TRBV3-2) and TRBJ1-5; no firm D call. Trimming pared 1 base from V and 0 bases from J, leaving 7 bases between. The CDR3 sequence is 15 residues long. The germline CDR1 and CDR2 sequences are LGHDT and YNNKEL (reference sequence). The CDR3 nucleotides are TGTGCCAGCAGCCAAGGAGGATATAGCAATCAGCCCCAGCATTTT. Encoded protein: CASSQGGYSNQPQHF.

In its sample, this clone was seen once. The chain has TRBV18 and TRBJ2-1; perhaps TRBD2 as D (6 bases). CDR1 is KGHSH, CDR2 LQKENI, per germline. The CDR3 covers 20 residues. V was cut by 3 bases and J by 0 bases, with 24 bases left in between. CDR3 nucleotides: TGTGCCAGCTCACCCGGGGACTTTTCAAAGTGGGCAAGCTCCTACAATGAGCAGTTCTTC. The encoded protein is CASSPGDFSKWASSYNEQFF. Drawing the rest from reference TRBV18 and TRBJ2-1, the complete variable domain is NAGVMQNPRHLVRRRGQEARLRCSPMKGHSHVYWYRQLPEEGLKFMVYLQKENIIDESGMPKERFSAEFPKEGPSILRIQQVVRGDSAAYFCASSPGDFSKWASSYNEQFFGPGTRLTVL.

This clone was recorded only once. V usage is TRBV7-3 and J usage is TRBJ2-3, with 7 bases matching TRBD1. CDR3 length: 13 residues. The germline V gene encodes CDR1 SGHTA and CDR2 FQGTGA. V trimming: 6 bases; J trimming: 8 bases; junction bases outside the gene matches: 8. CDR3 residues: CASSLGAGGTQYF. DNA of the CDR3: TGTGCCAGCAGTCTCGGAGCAGGGGGTACGCAGTATTTT.

This clone was recorded only once. CDR3 sequence: CASIRLAGVGEQYV. DNA of the CDR3: TGTGCCAGCATTAGACTAGCGGGAGTGGGCGAGCAGTACGTC. The V call is TRBV25-1, the J call TRBJ2-7; 12 nucleotides match TRBD2. After removal of 7 bases from V and 6 bases from J, the junction contained 7 bases not matched to a gene. The CDR3 consists of 14 residues. Germline values: CDR1 MGHDK, CDR2 SYGVNS.

This clone was counted between two and nine times. CDR3 sequence (DNA): TGCAGCGGGTCCCAGGGCAGCACTGAAGCTTTCTTT. Amino acid sequence: CSGSQGSTEAFF. The rearrangement joins TRBV29-1 to TRBJ1-1, with D tentatively TRBD1 (5 bases). This CDR3 has 12 residues. V gave up 7 bases and J gave up 4 bases, with 13 bases separating them. The germline CDR1 and CDR2 sequences are SQVTM and ANQGSEA.

The gene calls are TRBV11-2 and TRBJ1-1; D ambiguous. V lost 3 bases, J lost 1 base, and 6 bases lay in between. Germline-derived CDR1 and CDR2 are SGHAT and FQNNGV. The CDR3 totals 13 residues. CDR3 region: CASSFGGNTEAFF. The CDR3 coding sequence is TGTGCCAGCAGCTTTGGCGGGAACACTGAAGCTTTCTTT.

The gene calls are TRBV25-1 and TRBJ1-6; no definite D call. Trimming took off 4 bases at V and 7 bases at J, with 5 bases between the two ends. Germline V gene data show CDR1 as MGHDK and CDR2 as SYGVNS. CDR3 length equals 12 residues. In DNA form, the CDR3 reads TGTGCCAGCAGTGTCCTCAATTCACCCCTCCACTTT. Translated, it gives CASSVLNSPLHF.

V and J are TRBV12-5 and TRBJ2-2; D uncertain. In germline, CDR1 is LGHNT, CDR2 FRNRAP. Trimming removed 2 bases from V and 5 bases from J, with 9 bases in between. This CDR3 is built from 14 residues. Here the CDR3 reads CASGLIERTGELFF. The CDR3 nucleotides read TGTGCTAGTGGTTTGATAGAAAGAACCGGGGAGCTGTTTTTT.

J is TRBJ1-2 and V is TRBV5-6; no reliable D call. Germline-derived CDR1 and CDR2 are SGHDT and YYEEEE. The CDR3 contains 14 residues. Trimming stripped 0 bases from V and 4 bases from J, with 10 bases between. The CDR3 is CASSLDSRFYGYTF. The CDR3 DNA reads TGTGCCAGCAGCTTGGACAGCCGATTCTATGGCTACACCTTC.

CDR3 bases: TGTGCCAGCCTCCTTGCAGGGGTAAATTCACCCCTCCACTTT. As protein: CASLLAGVNSPLHF. The rearrangement joins TRBV28 to TRBJ1-6; D is possibly TRBD1 (6 bases). The V end lost 8 bases, the J end lost 7 bases, and 15 bases lay between the germline ends. The CDR3 length is 14 residues. The germline gives CDR1 MDHEN, CDR2 SYDVKM.

The chain has TRBV11-2 and TRBJ1-1, with TRBD1 identical over 9 bases. Looked up from germline, CDR1 is SGHAT and CDR2 is FQNNGV. The CDR3 is 15 amino acids. Unmatched junction bases numbered 6, after V lost 3 bases and J lost 4 bases. The CDR3 loop is CASSFGTGLGTEAFF. The CDR3 region has the DNA TGTGCCAGCAGCTTCGGGACAGGGTTGGGCACTGAAGCTTTCTTT. The full variable domain, rest sourced from reference TRBV11-2 and TRBJ1-1, is EAGVAQSPRYKIIEKRQSVAFWCNPISGHATLYWYQQILGQGPKLLIQFQNNGVVDDSQLPKDRFSAERLKGVDSTLKIQPAKLEDSAVYLCASSFGTGLGTEAFFGQGTRLTVV.

In its sample, this clone was seen once. The genes are TRBV10-3 and TRBJ2-5; perhaps TRBD2 as D (6 bases). CDR1 is ENHRY, CDR2 SYGVKD, per germline. The germline V and J ends were trimmed by 3 bases and 3 bases, with 8 bases remaining between them. The CDR3 sequence is 13 residues long. CDR3 nucleotide sequence: TGTGCCATCAGTGAAGGAGGGGAAGAGACCCAGTACTTC. Residues: CAISEGGEETQYF.

The chain has TRBV6-5 and TRBJ2-1; 7 bases map to TRBD2. After removal of 4 bases from V and 14 bases from J, the junction contained 5 bases not matched to a gene. Germline V gives CDR1 MNHEY, CDR2 SVGAGI. The CDR3 length is 11 residues. The CDR3 region is CASSSAGDEFF. DNA of the CDR3: TGTGCCAGCAGTTCGGCGGGGGATGAGTTCTTC.

This clone was detected once. The chain combines TRBV4-3 with TRBJ2-2, with 8 bases lining up with TRBD2. V dropped 0 bases and J dropped 1; count of bases not matched to a gene: 4. From germline, CDR1 is LGHNA and CDR2 YSLEER. This CDR3 has 17 amino acids. The CDR3 DNA reads as TGCGCCAGCAGCCAAGAGACGGGAGGGTGGAACACCGGGGAGCTGTTTTTT. Amino acids: CASSQETGGWNTGELFF.

V gene TRBV19 combines with J gene TRBJ1-4; 11 positions agree with TRBD1. CDR1 is LNHDA, CDR2 SQIVND, per germline (reference sequence). The J segment lost 0 bases and the V segment lost 5 bases, leaving 2 bases of the junction unmatched. CDR3 length: 16 amino acids. CDR3 DNA sequence: TGTGCCAGTAGTCAGGGACAGGGGGCAACTAATGAAAAACTGTTTTTT. This codes for CASSQGQGATNEKLFF.

This sequence joins TRBV2 and TRBJ2-5; weak D call: TRBD1 (5 bases). Germline V gene sequence: CDR1 SNHLY, CDR2 FYNNEI. The germline V and J ends were trimmed by 7 bases and 3 bases, with 15 bases remaining between them. This CDR3 contains 14 residues. The CDR3 DNA is TGTGCCAGCACCCTAGGGGTCTTGGAAGAGACCCAGTACTTC. It encodes CASTLGVLEETQYF.

In DNA, the CDR3 is TGTGCCAGCACTCGAGCGGGAGGGTTAAATGAGCAGTTCTTC. Translated: CASTRAGGLNEQFF. This sequence joins TRBV7-9 and TRBJ2-1, with 10 bases lining up with TRBD2. Trimming at V came to 7 bases and at J to 7 bases, leaving 7 bases not matched to a gene. Per germline, CDR1 SEHNR and CDR2 FQNEAQ (reference sequence). The CDR3 length is 14 residues.

The sample holds a few counts of this clone. The CDR3 here is CASSAPPGGGAAEQFF. In DNA, the CDR3 is TGTGCCAGCAGTGCCCCTCCCGGCGGGGGGGCCGCTGAGCAGTTCTTC. J is TRBJ2-1 and V is TRBV6-4; 9 bases map to TRBD2. Germline V gene lookup returns CDR1 MRHNA and CDR2 SNTAGT. This CDR3 has 16 residues. V gave up 4 bases and J gave up 9 bases; unmatched junction bases: 13.

The chain is built from TRBV9 and TRBJ2-1, with 12 bases matching TRBD2. There are 14 residues in the CDR3. CDR1 SGDLS and CDR2 YYNGEE come from the germline V gene. J gave up 7 bases and V 2 bases, and 1 base lay outside the gene matches. CDR3 in DNA: TGTGCCAGCAGCGTCCTAGCGGGGGGGAATGAGCAGTTCTTC. Translated, it gives CASSVLAGGNEQFF. The full variable domain, rest sourced from reference TRBV9 and TRBJ2-1, is DSGVTQTPKHLITATGQRVTLRCSPRSGDLSVYWYQQSLDQGLQFLIQYYNGEERAKGNILERFSAQQFPDLHSELNLSSLELGDSALYFCASSVLAGGNEQFFGPGTRLTVL.

This sequence joins TRBV7-2 and TRBJ2-4; a weak D match, TRBD2 (7 bases). Trimming removed 5 bases at V and 11 bases at J, with 10 bases between. The CDR3 covers 11 residues. In germline, CDR1 is SGHTA, CDR2 FQGNSA. CDR3 residues: CASSQGRVQYF. The CDR3, as DNA: TGTGCCAGCAGCCAGGGGAGGGTTCAGTACTTC.

The V call is TRBV6-4, the J call TRBJ2-5; 7 bases are shared with TRBD2. V lost 7 bases to trimming and J lost 4 bases; unmatched junction nucleotides: 6. The CDR3 is 13 amino acids. Germline CDR1 and CDR2: MRHNA and SNTAGT. CDR3 residues: CASTSIAGETQYF. The CDR3 DNA is TGTGCCAGCACCAGTATAGCGGGAGAGACCCAGTACTTC.

The chain couples TRBV23-1 to TRBJ2-7, with 10 bases aligning to TRBD1. TRBV23-1 is an open reading frame whose function is uncertain. The CDR3 extends over 15 amino acids. With 4 bases clipped from V and 4 bases from J, the junction kept 7 bases outside the gene matches. The CDR3 spells CASSLTGTGAYEQYV. CDR3 nucleotide sequence: TGCGCCAGCAGTCTTACCGGGACAGGGGCTTACGAGCAGTACGTC.

The CDR3 protein is CASIEGANYGYTF. CDR3 DNA sequence: TGTGCCAGCATCGAGGGGGCTAACTATGGCTACACCTTC. The chain is built from TRBV6-5 and TRBJ1-2; tentatively, D is TRBD1 (6 bases). From germline, CDR1 is MNHEY and CDR2 SVGAGI. The V end was cut by 7 bases, the J end by 0 bases, with 9 bases between. The CDR3 is made up of 13 amino acids.